This entry features one TCR beta chain sequence. The CDR3 is 15 amino acids. Germline assignment: CDR1 MNHEY and CDR2 SMNVEV (reference sequence). Trimming pared 6 bases from V and 1 base from J, leaving 13 bases between. This sample is part of a study of blood T cell repertoires in COVID-19. Under the authors' procedure: Nucleated cell number was recorded as an estimate derived from reference gene primer amplification. The method was immunoSEQ multiplex PCR; TCRdb's version includes in-frame clones alone and lacks a portion of them. V and J calls and clone size are as listed in that table; D and trimming were resolved from the DNA. The sample has a few hundred thousand clones; about 83% are singletons.

Sequencing was performed on peripheral blood. V and J are TRBV27 and TRBJ2-1, with TRBD1 as a possible D gene (5 bases). The clonotype comes from a man in his fifties or sixties who had recovered from COVID-19. The CDR3 DNA follows: TGTGCCAGCAGGACAGCTACTCCATCCTACAATGAGCAGTTCTTC. Translation gives CASRTATPSYNEQFF.